The source of this T cell receptor beta chain is a study of blood T cell repertoires in COVID-19. Study in general: Sources were T cells, B-cell-depleted T cells, or PBMCs; the material itself was cDNA or gDNA.

This table comes from immunoSEQ multiplex PCR, and its TCRdb copy is limited to in-frame clones, with some not included. The table lists 100,000 to 150,000 clones, about 80% of them singletons. This CDR3 comprises 16 residues. Trimming shortened V by 4 bases and J by 5 bases, and 17 bases separated the two germline ends. CDR1 and CDR2 from the germline V gene are MDHEN and SYDVKM. Across fewer than 25 US areas, participants ranged in age from about 18 to 100 years. Participants reported their clinical history, and cohort assignment relied on those reports. This TCR was sampled from a man in his forties or fifties with acute COVID-19. The J gene is TRBJ2-2, the V gene TRBV28, with D perhaps matching TRBD1 (6 bases). Sequencing was performed on PBMCs or T cells enriched from blood (not recorded which). The CDR3 sequence: CASSSEVRGRTGELFF. The DNA for the CDR3 is TGTGCCAGCAGTTCGGAGGTCAGGGGTAGGACCGGGGAGCTGTTTTTT.